A selection of T cell receptor beta chains follows, all from one sample in a study of preoperative IRX-2 immunotherapy in early breast cancer. The assay was immunoSEQ multiplex PCR, and TCRdb's table has in-frame clones only and misses some. The sample holds about 62,000 clones; approximately 95% are singletons and the top ten take roughly 1.5%. This specimen was acquired from a patient treated with IRX-2 immunotherapy. These receptors all stem from a human donor with breast cancer. Both conserved end residues are part of each CDR3. The D gene is left open where the match is weak. The listing skips clone size in some rows; elsewhere it reads once, few, many or a size class.

TRBV7-2	TRBJ2-1	.	.	CASSLRPSYNEQFF	TGTGCCAGCAGCTTAAGGCCTTCCTACAATGAGCAGTTCTTC
TRBV6-5	TRBJ2-1	.	.	CASSETENNEQFF	TGTGCCAGCAGTGAGACAGAAAACAATGAGCAGTTCTTC
TRBV7-2	TRBJ1-5	TRBD1	.	CASSLTGGKNQPQHF	TGTGCCAGCAGCTTGACAGGGGGAAAGAATCAGCCCCAGCATTTT
TRBV27	TRBJ1-5	TRBD1	.	CASSTGTGLNQPQHF	TGTGCCAGCAGTACCGGGACAGGTCTCAATCAGCCCCAGCATTTT
TRBV28	TRBJ1-3	.	.	CASSSAPYSGNTIYF	TGTGCCAGCAGTTCCGCACCCTACTCTGGAAACACCATATATTTT
TRBV20-1	TRBJ2-3	.	.	CSAATDTQYF	TGCAGTGCCGCCACAGATACGCAGTATTTT
TRBV5-1	TRBJ2-1	.	.	CASSQLQADNEQFF	TGCGCCAGCAGCCAACTTCAGGCGGACAATGAGCAGTTCTTC
TRBV28	TRBJ2-5	.	.	CASNLGETQYF	TGTGCCAGCAACCTCGGGGAGACCCAGTACTTC
TRBV28	TRBJ1-5	.	.	CASSLSGQPQHF	TGTGCCAGCAGTTTATCCGGTCAGCCCCAGCATTTT
TRBV6-5	TRBJ1-6	.	.	CASSPPSRPLHF	TGTGCCAGCAGCCCGCCGTCGAGGCCCCTCCACTTT
TRBV7-2	TRBJ1-2	.	.	CASSVQVNYGYTF	TGTGCCAGCAGCGTTCAGGTGAACTATGGCTACACCTTC
TRBV5-4	TRBJ2-7	.	.	CASSSSRRATDEQYF	TGTGCCAGCAGCTCATCCCGTCGCGCGACGGACGAGCAGTACTTC
TRBV6-1	TRBJ1-2	.	.	CASSEVLSRTNYGYTF	TGTGCCAGCAGTGAAGTATTAAGCCGTACTAACTATGGCTACACCTTC
TRBV12-5	TRBJ1-2	.	few	CASGLGGYGYTF	TGTGCTAGTGGTTTGGGCGGATATGGCTACACCTTC
TRBV30	TRBJ1-4	TRBD1	.	CAWRLTGGSEKLFF	TGTGCCTGGAGGTTGACAGGGGGATCTGAAAAACTGTTTTTT
TRBV7-2	TRBJ1-2	TRBD1	.	CASSYRTGRVYGYTF	TGTGCCAGCAGCTACCGGACAGGAAGGGTCTATGGCTACACCTTC
TRBV5-8	TRBJ2-3	.	.	CASSFGGHSTDTQYF	TGTGCCAGCAGCTTCGGGGGTCATAGCACAGATACGCAGTATTTT
TRBV18	TRBJ1-1	.	.	CASSSTGNTEAFF	TGTGCCAGCTCTTCGACGGGTAACACTGAAGCTTTCTTT
TRBV6-5	TRBJ2-1	.	.	CASSYSPGGGNEQFF	TGTGCCAGCAGTTACTCCCCAGGAGGGGGCAATGAGCAGTTCTTC
TRBV2	TRBJ2-6	.	.	CASSRGTNVLTF	TGTGCCAGCTCCCGGGGTACCAACGTCCTGACTTTC
TRBV5-3	TRBJ2-7	TRBD1	.	CARSHGQGAIESYEQYF	TGTGCCAGAAGCCACGGACAGGGGGCGATAGAATCCTACGAGCAGTACTTC
TRBV28	TRBJ2-5	TRBD1	.	CASSLQGAGETQYF	TGTGCCAGCAGTCTACAGGGGGCAGGAGAGACCCAGTACTTC
TRBV18	TRBJ1-1	TRBD1	.	CASSGTGANTEAFF	TGTGCCAGCTCAGGGACAGGGGCGAACACTGAAGCTTTCTTT
TRBV9	TRBJ2-2	.	.	CASSVVGESGELFF	TGTGCCAGCAGCGTCGTCGGGGAGAGCGGGGAGCTGTTTTTT
TRBV6-1	TRBJ2-1	TRBD2	.	CASSENPTSGGFNNEQFF	TGTGCCAGCAGTGAAAACCCGACTAGCGGGGGGTTCAACAATGAGCAGTTCTTC
TRBV28	TRBJ2-3	TRBD2	.	CASSTGTGGRPTDTQYF	TGTGCCAGCTCCACGGGGACCGGCGGGAGACCGACAGATACGCAGTATTTT
TRBV15	TRBJ2-6	.	.	CATEGSGANVLTF	TGTGCCACCGAGGGGTCTGGGGCCAACGTCCTGACTTTC
TRBV7-8	TRBJ2-2	.	.	CASSLRQNTGELFF	TGTGCCAGCAGCTTACGTCAGAACACCGGGGAGCTGTTTTTT
TRBV9	TRBJ2-1	.	.	CASSAEGSYNEQFF	TGTGCCAGCAGCGCGGAGGGTTCCTACAATGAGCAGTTCTTC
TRBV19	TRBJ2-3	TRBD2	.	CASSRSPGLAGGTYF	TGTGCCAGTAGTAGATCTCCGGGACTAGCGGGAGGAACGTATTTT
TRBV4-1	TRBJ2-5	.	once	CASSQDPGMAFGTQYF	TGCGCCAGCAGCCAAGATCCAGGGATGGCCTTCGGGACCCAGTACTTC
TRBV30	TRBJ2-3	.	.	CAWSTLSGTDTQYF	TGTGCCTGGAGTACACTTAGCGGCACAGATACGCAGTATTTT
TRBV4-1	TRBJ2-2	.	few	CASSSGLDTGELFF	TGCGCCAGCAGTAGCGGACTCGACACCGGGGAGCTGTTTTTT
TRBV11-2	TRBJ1-2	.	.	CASSSLSSYGYTF	TGTGCCAGCAGCTCGTTAAGTAGCTATGGCTACACCTTC
TRBV28	TRBJ1-5	TRBD1	.	CASSSQTGASNQPQHF	TGTGCCAGCAGTTCACAGACAGGGGCTAGCAATCAGCCCCAGCATTTT
TRBV21-1	TRBJ2-7	.	.	CASSKALWRGTRTYEQYF	TGTGCCAGCAGCAAAGCGCTTTGGCGGGGGACACGTACCTACGAGCAGTACTTC
TRBV4-2	TRBJ1-4	TRBD1	once	CASSQYRGRSEKLFF	TGTGCCAGCAGCCAGTACAGGGGGCGCAGTGAAAAACTGTTTTTT
TRBV4-3	TRBJ2-2	TRBD2	.	CASSQDAVGGSGLAGFGELFF	TGCGCCAGCAGCCAAGATGCAGTGGGTGGGTCGGGACTAGCGGGGTTCGGGGAGCTGTTTTTT
TRBV7-2	TRBJ1-2	TRBD1	.	CASSLERTGGRSGYTF	TGTGCCAGCAGCTTAGAACGTACAGGGGGAAGAAGTGGCTACACCTTC
TRBV5-6	TRBJ2-3	.	.	CASSFPLSPDTQYF	TGTGCCAGCAGCTTTCCGCTCTCCCCGGATACGCAGTATTTT
TRBV4-2	TRBJ2-7	.	once	CASSQEGRFHEQYF	TGTGCCAGCAGCCAAGAGGGGAGGTTCCACGAGCAGTACTTC
TRBV9	TRBJ1-1	TRBD1	.	CASSVVIQGTEAFF	TGTGCCAGCAGCGTAGTTATACAGGGGACTGAAGCTTTCTTT
TRBV27	TRBJ2-6	.	once	CASRPSGPNVLTF	TGTGCCAGCAGGCCCTCAGGGCCCAACGTCCTGACTTTC
TRBV6-1	TRBJ2-3	TRBD1	.	CASFWAGGRADTQYF	TGTGCCAGCTTTTGGGCAGGGGGCCGGGCAGATACGCAGTATTTT
TRBV27	TRBJ1-1	TRBD1	few	CASTPSRGALREAFF	TGTGCCAGCACTCCCTCCAGGGGGGCACTCCGTGAAGCTTTCTTT
TRBV27	TRBJ2-7	TRBD2	.	CASSYSGLAPQYEQYF	TGTGCCAGCAGTTACTCCGGACTAGCCCCGCAGTACGAGCAGTACTTC
TRBV9	TRBJ1-5	.	few	CASSVGGPNQPQHF	TGTGCCAGCAGCGTCGGGGGTCCCAATCAGCCCCAGCATTTT
TRBV12-5	TRBJ2-1	TRBD2	.	CASAGTSGVSYNEQFF	TGTGCTAGTGCCGGGACTAGCGGGGTGTCCTACAATGAGCAGTTCTTC